This T cell receptor beta chain is drawn from a study of blood T cell repertoires in COVID-19 (dated by TCRdb to about 2020). Concerning the study at large: Collaborator samples came from the United States, Italy and Spain and covered acute and convalescent phases of COVID-19. Where available, HLA class I and class II types were obtained from metadata supplied by the sample provider rather than from assay-based typing. The sample metadata nearly always contained a de-identified subject ID, COVID-19 status, age in years and sex. Deeply sampled blood TCRbeta repertoires from subjects exposed to, actively infected with, or recovered from COVID-19 were included in the dataset. The samples were drawn from the first 160 participants of the ongoing ImmuneRACE study and from 950 to 1,500 subjects provided by 6 global collaborators. The prospective study material was composed of cDNA or gDNA derived from T cells, B-cell-depleted T cells, or PBMCs. A freely available public database, intended as a resource for researchers studying the immune response to SARS-CoV-2, is where the repertoires were released.

In regard to this clone: Its target antigen remains unknown. No base quality information exists; no much larger clone differs at one position.

Per the germline V gene (reference sequence), MNHEY is the CDR1 and SMNVEV is the CDR2. Between the V and J ends, shortened by 5 bases and 3 bases respectively, the junction contains 11 bases. The cysteine opens and the phenylalanine closes a CDR3 of 14 amino acids. Just CDR3 DNA is preserved here, 42 bases in frame from base 1. Collaborating institutions collected whole blood in K2EDTA tubes following their own protocols. For TCRbeta analysis, collaborators shipped samples in one of three forms: frozen whole blood, isolated PBMCs, or DNA extracted from either of those sample types. The immunoSEQ Assay, a bias-controlled multiplex PCR, was used to amplify TCRbeta CDR3 regions from genomic DNA. Under the source paper's analysis protocol: The number of nucleated cells in each sample was estimated from the amplification of reference gene primers within the assay. To quantify the absolute abundance of each unique TCRbeta CDR3 rearrangement, sequence reads were collapsed and filtered. For each sample, productive Simpson clonality was calculated as the square root of Simpson's diversity index across productive rearrangements. The immuneACCESS repertoire file appears here via TCRdb, limited to in-frame rearrangements. These files lack a portion of the clones; in checked studies, under half of the deficit traces to unresolved V genes, and the cause of the others is not known. The DNA gave D and trimming, while V, J and clone size come from that table. Within this sample are about 360,000 clones, with over 65% of them counted one time only. Jointly, the top ten make up approximately 1% of the sample.

The study at large found these results: The quantity of clinical and demographic metadata differed by source and by participant and was supplied without curation.

The rearrangement combines TRBV27 with TRBJ1-5; a tentative D match to TRBD1 spans 6 bases. This sequence originates from a human donor with acute or convalescent COVID-19. The donor label of this sample is uncertain. Sequencing input: peripheral blood. DNA sequence: TGTGCCAGCAGTCCGGACAGAAACAATCAGCCCCAGCATTTT. Protein translation: CASSPDRNNQPQHF.